The present T cell receptor (beta chain) was sequenced within a study of PD-1 blockade in classical Hodgkin lymphoma. Whole-study results and caveats: As was reported, newly diagnosed patients showed lower baseline TCR diversity than healthy donors did.

V was shortened by 1 base and J by 2 bases, with 12 bases between the two germline ends. The CDR3 contains 16 residues. CDR1 and CDR2 (germline): SGHVS, FQNEAQ. As for this clone: Its target is unknown.

Some clones are missing from TCRdb's copy, which holds only in-frame ones; the method was immunoSEQ multiplex PCR. In the table there are about 14,000 clones, 70% to 90% of which are singletons. The patients all showed relapse after autologous stem cell transplantation, while their brentuximab vedotin exposure varied. This receptor was identified in a human donor with classical Hodgkin lymphoma. The starting material was peripheral blood mononuclear cells (PBMCs), obtained at baseline. The chain joins TRBV7-8 to TRBJ1-5; a possible D gene is TRBD1 (6 bases). CDR3 nucleotide sequence: TGTGCCAGCAGCTTAGGGGGGGGCGCGGGCAATCAGCCCCAGCATTTT. Translation gives CASSLGGGAGNQPQHF.